This T cell receptor beta chain comes out of a study of CD8+ T cells in alopecia areata. PBMCs, the starting material, were the source of sorted CD4+ and CD8+ T cells. Extracted RNA was reverse transcribed, and the resulting cDNA served as sequencing template. The data were produced by immunoSEQ multiplex PCR, yet TCRdb's version contains in-frame clones alone and is incomplete. The sample has approximately 61,000 clones; about 96% are singletons. Germline lookup yields CDR1 PRHDT and CDR2 FYEKMQ (reference sequence). The CDR3 sequence is 15 residues long. Trimming took off 4 bases at V and 2 bases at J, with 14 bases between the two ends.

Source: CD8+ T cells sorted from blood, taken at week 0. This sequence joins TRBV13 and TRBJ2-5, with a tentative D call TRBD1 (5 bases). The TCR comes from a human donor with alopecia areata. This CDR3 is CASSSLADSQETQYF. In DNA form, the CDR3 reads TGTGCCAGCAGCTCCCTCGCTGACAGTCAAGAGACCCAGTACTTC.